The clone carrying this T cell receptor beta chain has ten or more counts. V shed 0 bases and J shed 1 base, with 13 bases lying between them. Germline V gives CDR1 MNHEY, CDR2 SVGAGI. The CDR3 has 17 residues. Co-extraction yielded RNA and DNA from about 20-30 mg of unsorted bulk tissue. The sample is drawn from a study of tumor-infiltrating lymphocytes in primary liver carcinoma. A primer in the constant region served to generate TCR beta cDNA from around 500 ng of total RNA. Investigators got TCR beta libraries out of three nested multiplex PCR rounds, done with slightly modified ARM-PCR. A C-beta reverse primer was combined with TRBV1-TRBV30 forward primers in the first two PCR rounds, and each round had roughly 11 cycles. From the multiplex PCR reads, TCRdb called clonotypes with MiXCR, one entry per CDR3 protein. The data contain more than 85,000 distinct CDR3 sequences, approximately 80% of them singletons.

This clonotype was sampled from a middle-aged man with primary liver carcinoma and hepatitis B virus infection. Sequencing input: liver tumor tissue from sampling region 3. Subset indicated: tumor region T3, left-lateral pole. The rearrangement uses TRBV6-5 and TRBJ2-1; perhaps TRBD2 as D (6 bases). The CDR3 nucleotides read TGTGCCAGCAGTTACTCCGCGGGGTGGGTGTCCTACAATGAGCAGTTCTTC. Amino acid sequence: CASSYSAGWVSYNEQFF.